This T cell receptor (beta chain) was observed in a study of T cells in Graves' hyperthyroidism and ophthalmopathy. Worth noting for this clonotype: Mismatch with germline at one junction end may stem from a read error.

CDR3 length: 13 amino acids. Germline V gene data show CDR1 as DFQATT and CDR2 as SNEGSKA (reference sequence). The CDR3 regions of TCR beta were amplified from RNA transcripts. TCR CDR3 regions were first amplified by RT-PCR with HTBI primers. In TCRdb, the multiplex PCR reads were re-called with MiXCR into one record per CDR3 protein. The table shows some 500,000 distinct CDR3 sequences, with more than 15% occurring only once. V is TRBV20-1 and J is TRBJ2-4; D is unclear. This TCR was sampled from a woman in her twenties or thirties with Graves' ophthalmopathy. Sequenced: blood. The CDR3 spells CSARGRAKNIQYF. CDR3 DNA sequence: TGCAGTGCCAGAGGAAGGGCCAAAAACATTCAGTACTTC.